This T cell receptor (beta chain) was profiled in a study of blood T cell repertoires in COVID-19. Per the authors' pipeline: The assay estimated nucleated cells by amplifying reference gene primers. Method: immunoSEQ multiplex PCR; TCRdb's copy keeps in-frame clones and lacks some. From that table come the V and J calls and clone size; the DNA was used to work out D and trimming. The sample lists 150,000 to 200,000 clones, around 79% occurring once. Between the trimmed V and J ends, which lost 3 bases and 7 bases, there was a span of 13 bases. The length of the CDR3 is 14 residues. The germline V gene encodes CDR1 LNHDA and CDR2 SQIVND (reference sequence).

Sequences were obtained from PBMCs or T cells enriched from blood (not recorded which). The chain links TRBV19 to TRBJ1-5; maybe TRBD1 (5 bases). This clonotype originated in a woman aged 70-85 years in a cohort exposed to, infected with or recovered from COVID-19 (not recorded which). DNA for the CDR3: TGTGCCAGTAGTATTTCGGGGGGGAGCCAGCCCCAGCATTTT. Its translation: CASSISGGSQPQHF.